One sample yielded the 6 T cell receptor beta chains listed below, sequenced in a study of CD8+ T cells in alopecia areata. Sequencing used cDNA as its template, made by extracting RNA and reverse transcribing it. TCRdb's table, derived via immunoSEQ multiplex PCR, lists solely in-frame clones and lacks some. The sample includes 70,000 to 95,000 clones, 51% of them seen just once. The specimen was NKG2D-high CD8+ T cells sorted from blood. The receptor set was obtained from a human donor with alopecia areata.

This clone was observed a single time. The V and J genes are TRBV7-8 and TRBJ1-1, with no clear D. Trimming cost V 2 bases and J 1 base, with 11 bases left between them. The germline V gene encodes CDR1 SGHVS and CDR2 FQNEAQ. The CDR3 sequence is 15 residues long. CDR3 amino acids: CASSLSVEGNTEAFF. The CDR3 nucleotides are TGTGCCAGCAGCTTAAGTGTTGAAGGGAACACTGAAGCTTTCTTT.

V and J are TRBV30 and TRBJ1-6; D perhaps matches TRBD1 (5 bases). The CDR3 totals 13 residues. V lost 6 bases to trimming and J lost 13 bases, with 19 bases between them. Germline CDR1 reads GTSNPN; CDR2 reads SVGIG (reference sequence). CDR3 sequence: CACRAAFLMPLHF. The CDR3 DNA reads as TGTGCCTGCAGGGCCGCATTCCTAATGCCCCTCCACTTT.

This clone was seen once. As DNA, the CDR3 is TGTGCCTGGAGTCTGGGACAGACCCAAGGTCAGCCCCAGCATTTT. It translates to CAWSLGQTQGQPQHF. The chain joins TRBV30 to TRBJ1-5; 7 nucleotides match TRBD1. The CDR3 is 15 amino acids. The junction had 10 bases not matched to a gene; V was cut back by 2 bases and J by 6 bases. Per germline, CDR1 GTSNPN and CDR2 SVGIG (reference sequence).

The chain uses TRBV29-1 and TRBJ2-7; D unclear. The germline V and J ends were trimmed by 3 bases and 1 base, with 10 bases remaining between them. The CDR3 spans 13 residues. Germline V gene sequence: CDR1 SQVTM, CDR2 ANQGSEA. The CDR3 is CSVDESNSYEQYF. Here the CDR3 DNA reads TGCAGCGTTGACGAATCGAATTCCTACGAGCAGTACTTC.

The chain uses TRBV5-1 and TRBJ2-7; the D is unclear. Germline values: CDR1 SGHRS, CDR2 YFSETQ. CDR3 size: 13 residues. The germline V and J ends were trimmed by 0 bases and 2 bases, with 6 bases remaining between them. For the CDR3, the DNA is TGCGCCAGCAGCTTGGGTACTCCCTACGAGCAGTACTTC. It codes for CASSLGTPYEQYF.

This clone was counted between two and nine times. The rearrangement joins TRBV29-1 to TRBJ2-3, with D unresolved. The CDR3 consists of 13 residues. Deletions cut 5 bases from V and 0 bases from J, with 9 bases between. The germline V gene encodes CDR1 SQVTM and CDR2 ANQGSEA. CDR3 residues: CSVLDGSTDTQYF. DNA for the CDR3: TGCAGCGTTTTGGATGGGAGCACAGATACGCAGTATTTT.